This section outlines one T cell receptor (beta chain) sequence together with its context. Its antigen is still unknown. The length of the CDR3 is 12 residues. V shed 3 bases and J shed 7 bases, with 11 bases lying between them. From germline, CDR1 is DFQATT and CDR2 SNEGSKA (reference sequence). The authors sequenced patients whose flow cytometry had shown CD8+CD57+ cell expansion. Each patient carried a diagnosis of severe acquired aplastic anemia. CDR3 and TCR beta VDJ profiling relied on a genomic DNA template. TCRdb reprocessed the reads with MiXCR, giving one entry per CDR3 protein. The sample yields some 180,000 distinct CDR3 sequences, roughly three fifths seen once. This specimen comes from a study of CD8+CD57+ T cells in acquired aplastic anemia. Whole-study context: Sorting CD4+ and CD8+ cells gave DNA averaging roughly 3.5 ug.

Study conclusions and caveats: Overlap between patients and controls comprised twenty-nine CD8+ CDR3 sequences.

The sequenced sample was sorted CD4+, CD8+, or CD8+CD57+ T cells (not recorded which) from PBMCs. This TCR was recovered from a human donor with aplastic anemia. The chain is built from TRBV20-1 and TRBJ2-3; unclear D gene. The CDR3 loop reads CSARWSAHTQYF. CDR3 DNA sequence: TGCAGTGCTAGGTGGAGCGCTCATACGCAGTATTTT.